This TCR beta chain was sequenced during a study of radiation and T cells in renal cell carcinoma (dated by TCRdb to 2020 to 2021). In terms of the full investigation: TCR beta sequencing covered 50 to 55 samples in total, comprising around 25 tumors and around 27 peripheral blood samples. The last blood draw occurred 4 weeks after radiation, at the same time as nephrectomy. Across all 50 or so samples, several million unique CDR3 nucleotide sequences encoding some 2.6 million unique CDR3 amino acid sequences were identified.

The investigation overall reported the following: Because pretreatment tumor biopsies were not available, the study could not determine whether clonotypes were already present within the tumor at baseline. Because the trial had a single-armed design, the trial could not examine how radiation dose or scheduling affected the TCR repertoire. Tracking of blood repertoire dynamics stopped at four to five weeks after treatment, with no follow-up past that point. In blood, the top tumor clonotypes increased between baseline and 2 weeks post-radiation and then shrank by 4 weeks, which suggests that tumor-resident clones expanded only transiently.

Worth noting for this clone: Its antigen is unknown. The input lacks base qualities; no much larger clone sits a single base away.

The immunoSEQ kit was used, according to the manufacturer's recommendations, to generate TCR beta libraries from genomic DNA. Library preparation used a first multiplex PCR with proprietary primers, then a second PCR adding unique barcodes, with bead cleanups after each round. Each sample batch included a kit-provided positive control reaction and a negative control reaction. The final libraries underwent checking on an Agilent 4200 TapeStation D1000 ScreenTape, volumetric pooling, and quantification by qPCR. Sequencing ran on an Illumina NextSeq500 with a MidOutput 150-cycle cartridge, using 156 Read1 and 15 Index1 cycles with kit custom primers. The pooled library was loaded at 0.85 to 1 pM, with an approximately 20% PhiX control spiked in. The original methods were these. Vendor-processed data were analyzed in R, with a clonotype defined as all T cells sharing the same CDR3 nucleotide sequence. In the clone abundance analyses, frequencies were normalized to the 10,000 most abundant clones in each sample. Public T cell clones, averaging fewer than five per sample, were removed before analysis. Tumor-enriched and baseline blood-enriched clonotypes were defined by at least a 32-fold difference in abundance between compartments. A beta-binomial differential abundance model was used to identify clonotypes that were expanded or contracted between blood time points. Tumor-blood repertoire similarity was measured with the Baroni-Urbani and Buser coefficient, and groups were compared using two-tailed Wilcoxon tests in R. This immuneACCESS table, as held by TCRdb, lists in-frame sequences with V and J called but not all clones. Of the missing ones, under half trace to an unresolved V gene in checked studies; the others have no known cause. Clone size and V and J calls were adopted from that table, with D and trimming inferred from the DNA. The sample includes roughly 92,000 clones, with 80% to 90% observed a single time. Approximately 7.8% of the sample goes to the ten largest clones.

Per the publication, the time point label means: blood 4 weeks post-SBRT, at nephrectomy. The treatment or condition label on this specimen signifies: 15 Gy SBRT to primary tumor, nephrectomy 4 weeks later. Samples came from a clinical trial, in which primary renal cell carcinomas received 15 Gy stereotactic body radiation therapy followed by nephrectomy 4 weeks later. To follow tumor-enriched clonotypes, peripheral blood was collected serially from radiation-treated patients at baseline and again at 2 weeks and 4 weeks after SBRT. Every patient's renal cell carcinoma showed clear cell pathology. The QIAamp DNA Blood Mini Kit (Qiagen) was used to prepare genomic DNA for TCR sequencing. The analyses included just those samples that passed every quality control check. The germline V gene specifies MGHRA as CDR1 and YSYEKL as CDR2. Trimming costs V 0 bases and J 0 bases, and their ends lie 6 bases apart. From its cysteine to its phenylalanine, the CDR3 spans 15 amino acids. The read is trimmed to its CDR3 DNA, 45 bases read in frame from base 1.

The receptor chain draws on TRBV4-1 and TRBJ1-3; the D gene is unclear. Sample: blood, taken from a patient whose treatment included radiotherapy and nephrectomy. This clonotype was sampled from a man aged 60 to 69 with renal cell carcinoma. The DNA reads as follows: TGCGCCAGCAGCCAAGAACCATACTCTGGAAACACCATATATTTT. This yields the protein CASSQEPYSGNTIYF.